The rows below give T cell receptor beta chains drawn from one sample of a study of read filtering for tumor transcriptome and immune sequencing. TCRdb recomputed calls from the reads with MiXCR, one row per CDR3 protein. Of tens of thousands of distinct CDR3 sequences detected, roughly 21% appear once; the ten largest clones hold approximately 10%. The sample was a population of CD138-negative cells sorted from bone marrow. The receptors originated from a donor at least 40 years old with multiple myeloma. Both conserved end residues are part of each CDR3. A D gene is named only where the DNA matches it firmly. Clone size is stated in some rows and not others, as once, few, many or a class when expanded.

J gene | V gene | clone size | D gene | CDR3 DNA | CDR3 protein
TRBJ1-1 | TRBV6-2/TRBV6-3 | many | TRBD1 | TGTGCCAGCAGAAACATACAGGGGGCGCTTTCCGAAGCTTTCTTT | CASRNIQGALSEAFF
TRBJ2-3 | TRBV24-1 | few | - | TGTGCCACCAGAGGACGTTCTAGCACAGATACGCAGTATTTT | CATRGRSSTDTQYF
TRBJ2-2 | TRBV20-1 | many | TRBD2 | TGCAGTGCTAAAGCGGGGGGGCCCACCGGGGAGCTGTTTTTT | CSAKAGGPTGELFF
TRBJ2-2 | TRBV7-9 | few | - | TGTGCCAGCAGCATCACCAGGGGTCGGGCCGGGGAGCTGTTTTTT | CASSITRGRAGELFF
TRBJ1-1 | TRBV28 | many | - | TGTGCCAGCAGTTTCTGGCAGGTTCCCCCGAACACTGAAGCTTTCTTT | CASSFWQVPPNTEAFF
TRBJ2-1 | TRBV6-2/TRBV6-3 | many | TRBD2 | TGTGCCAGCAGGCCCCTAGCGGGGGTTAATGAGCAGTTCTTC | CASRPLAGVNEQFF
TRBJ1-1 | TRBV7-6 | many | - | TGTGCCAGCAGCTTCCTCCGGGGCGGCACTGAAGCTTTCTTT | CASSFLRGGTEAFF
TRBJ1-1 | TRBV5-5 | many | - | TGTGCCAGCAGCTTGGTCGGGAGGAGCACTGAAGCTTTCTTT | CASSLVGRSTEAFF
TRBJ1-4 | TRBV12-3/TRBV12-4 | few | - | TGTGCCAGCAGTGCCAAGTCCGGGAAAACTAATGAAAAACTGCTTTTT | CASSAKSGKTNEKLLF
TRBJ1-1 | TRBV20-1 | few | - | TGCAGTGCTAGAGGGGGCAGGGGAGGAAACACTGAAGCTTTCTTT | CSARGGRGGNTEAFF
TRBJ1-1 | TRBV7-9 | - | - | TGTGCCAGCAGGCCGATTCAGGGAGCGAACACTGAAGCTTTCTTT | CASRPIQGANTEAFF
TRBJ2-2 | TRBV6-1 | many | - | TGTGCCAGCAGTGTGGCAGGGCGGAACACCGGGGAGCTGTTTTTT | CASSVAGRNTGELFF
TRBJ1-4 | TRBV28 | once | - | TGTGCCAGCAGCGCCTTCGCCTCGAATGAAAAACTGTTTTTT | CASSAFASNEKLFF
TRBJ1-5 | TRBV3-1 | - | - | TGTGACAGCAGCCAAGGGGGTGGTCAGCCCCAGCATTTT | CDSSQGGGQPQHF
TRBJ1-4 | TRBV11-2 | many | - | TGTGCCAGCAGCCCCAGTGGAGCTAATGAAAAACTGTTTTTT | CASSPSGANEKLFF
TRBJ1-4 | TRBV5-5 | many | - | TGTGCCAGCAGACTGCTGACGGTCGGAGGTGAAAAACTGTTTTTT | CASRLLTVGGEKLFF
TRBJ2-3 | TRBV24-1 | many | - | TGTGCCACCAGTGACTCTGCCAGCGGCTACACAGATACGCAGTATTTT | CATSDSASGYTDTQYF
TRBJ1-2 | TRBV29-1 | many | - | TGCAGCGTTGAGGGGGTTACGGACTATGGCTACACCTTC | CSVEGVTDYGYTF
TRBJ1-5 | TRBV5-1 | - | - | TGCGCCAGCAGCTTGGCTGGGGGGGAGCAGCCCCAGCATTTT | CASSLAGGEQPQHF
TRBJ1-1 | TRBV20-1 | few | - | TGCAGTGCTAGTATGAACACTGAAGCTTTCTTT | CSASMNTEAFF
TRBJ2-2 | TRBV24-1 | - | TRBD1 | TGTGCCACCAGTGACCGGGACAGACCGAACACCGGGGAGCTGTTTTTT | CATSDRDRPNTGELFF
TRBJ1-4 | TRBV20-1 | - | - | TGCAGTGCTAGAGAGTTAGGGCGGGAAAAACTGTTTTTT | CSARELGREKLFF
TRBJ2-5 | TRBV5-1 | many | - | TGCGCCAGCAGCTTCGGCGGCCAATCCGAGACCCAGTACTTC | CASSFGGQSETQYF
TRBJ2-1 | TRBV4-1 | many | TRBD2 | TGCGCCAGCAGCCAAGCGAGGAGCGGGGGGGCGACCTACAATGAGCAGTTCTTC | CASSQARSGGATYNEQFF
TRBJ1-1 | TRBV12-3/TRBV12-4 | - | - | TGTGCCAGCAGCACCCAGTGGGTGCGGACTGAAGCTTTCTTT | CASSTQWVRTEAFF
TRBJ2-7 | TRBV29-1 | many | TRBD1 | TGCAGCGTTGGGGACAGTACCTACGAGCAGTACTTC | CSVGDSTYEQYF
TRBJ2-7 | TRBV5-1 | - | TRBD1 | TGCGCCAGCAGCTTAGGGGACAGGGAGGCAGGGCAGTACTTC | CASSLGDREAGQYF
TRBJ1-5 | TRBV20-1 | - | - | TGCAGTGCTAGCCGTCGGACTCCTAGCACAGATACGCAGCATTTT | CSASRRTPSTDTQHF
TRBJ1-1 | TRBV28 | many | TRBD1 | TGTGCCAGCAGAGGACAGGGGGCGACCACTGAAGCTTTCTTT | CASRGQGATTEAFF
TRBJ1-5 | TRBV27 | many | - | TGTGCCAGGACACAGCAAACCAGGGAATTCAATCAGCCCCAGCATTTT | CARTQQTREFNQPQHF
TRBJ2-3 | TRBV29-1 | - | - | TGCAGCGTTGACAGGGGCCTCACAGATACGCAGTATTTT | CSVDRGLTDTQYF
TRBJ1-2 | TRBV28 | many | - | TGTGCCAGCAGTCTGACAGGCTATGGCTACACCTTC | CASSLTGYGYTF
TRBJ2-1 | TRBV6-2/TRBV6-3 | many | - | TGTGCCAGCAGCCCGCGTCCCCAGGGGATGAGCTCCTACAATGAGCAGTTCTTC | CASSPRPQGMSSYNEQFF
TRBJ2-7 | TRBV10-3 | - | - | TGTGCCATCAGTGAGTCCCGGGGCAGGGGATCCTACGATCAGTACTTC | CAISESRGRGSYDQYF
TRBJ2-5 | TRBV2 | - | - | TGTGCCAGCAGAGACGAAGAGACCCAGTACTTC | CASRDEETQYF
TRBJ1-1 | TRBV28 | many | - | TGTGCCAGCAGCGACTTGAACACTGAAGCTTTCTTT | CASSDLNTEAFF
TRBJ2-7 | TRBV5-5 | many | TRBD2 | TGTGCCAGCAGAAAAGGACTAGCGTCTTCCTACGAGCAGTACTTC | CASRKGLASSYEQYF
TRBJ2-7 | TRBV20-1 | - | - | TGCAGTGCTCCGAGGCCCTTCTCCTACGAGCAGCACTTC | CSAPRPFSYEQHF
TRBJ2-3 | TRBV28 | few | - | TGTGCCAGCTGGTGGATGGATACGCAGTATTTT | CASWWMDTQYF
TRBJ1-5 | TRBV7-2 | - | - | TGTGCCAGCAGCTTAGGGGGTGGAAGTCAGCCCCAGCATTTT | CASSLGGGSQPQHF
TRBJ1-5 | TRBV27 | - | - | TGTGCCAGCAGTTTAACAGATGGATGGAATCAGCCCCAGCATTTT | CASSLTDGWNQPQHF
TRBJ1-2 | TRBV28 | - | - | TGTGCCAGCAGTAAACACAGGGTCGGCTATGGCTACACCTTC | CASSKHRVGYGYTF
TRBJ1-4 | TRBV28 | many | - | TGTGCCAGCAGTTTCAGAGGAGATAATGAAAAACTGTTTTTT | CASSFRGDNEKLFF
TRBJ2-1 | TRBV18 | many | TRBD1 | TGTGCCAGCTCACCATCAGGGGGTGTGAACAATGAGCAGTTCTTC | CASSPSGGVNNEQFF
TRBJ2-5 | TRBV7-9 | - | - | TGTGCCTGCCAGGGACGGTTGGAGTCAGAGACCCAGTACTTC | CACQGRLESETQYF
TRBJ2-5 | TRBV20-1 | few | - | TGCAGTGCTAGAGAAAGGACAGACCAAGAGACCCAGTACTTC | CSARERTDQETQYF
TRBJ2-4 | TRBV29-1 | many | - | TGCAGCGTTGAACAGCAGGCTCCCTGGTGGTACTTC | CSVEQQAPWWYF
TRBJ1-2 | TRBV29-1 | many | - | TGCAGCGTTCGTCCCCGGGCAGCTAACTATGGCTACACCTTC | CSVRPRAANYGYTF
TRBJ2-7 | TRBV6-1 | many | - | TGTGCCAGCAGCCCTGTCGCGGGCTACGAGCAGTACTTC | CASSPVAGYEQYF